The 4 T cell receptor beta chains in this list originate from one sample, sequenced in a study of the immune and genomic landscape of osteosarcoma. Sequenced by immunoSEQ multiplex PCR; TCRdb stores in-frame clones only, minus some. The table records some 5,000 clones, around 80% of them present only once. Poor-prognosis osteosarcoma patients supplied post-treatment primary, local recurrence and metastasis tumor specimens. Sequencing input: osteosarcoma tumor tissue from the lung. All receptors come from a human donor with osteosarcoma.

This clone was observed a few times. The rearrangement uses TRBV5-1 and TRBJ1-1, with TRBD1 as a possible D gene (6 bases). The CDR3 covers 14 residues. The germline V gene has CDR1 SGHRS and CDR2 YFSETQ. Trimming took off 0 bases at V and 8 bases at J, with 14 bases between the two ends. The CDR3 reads CASSLAAGASEAFF. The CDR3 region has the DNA TGCGCCAGCAGCTTGGCCGCGGGGGCGTCCGAAGCTTTCTTT. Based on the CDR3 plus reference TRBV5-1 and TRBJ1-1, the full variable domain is KAGVTQTPRYLIKTRGQQVTLSCSPISGHRSVSWYQQTPGQGLQFLFEYFSETQRNKGNFPGRFSGRQFSNSRSEMNVSTLELGDSALYLCASSLAAGASEAFFGQGTRLTVV.

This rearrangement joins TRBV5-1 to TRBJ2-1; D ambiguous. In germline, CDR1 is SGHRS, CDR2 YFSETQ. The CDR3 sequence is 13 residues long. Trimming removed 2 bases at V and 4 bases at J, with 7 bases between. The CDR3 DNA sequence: TGCGCCAGCAGCTTTCGTGGATACAATGAGCAGTTCTTC. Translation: CASSFRGYNEQFF.

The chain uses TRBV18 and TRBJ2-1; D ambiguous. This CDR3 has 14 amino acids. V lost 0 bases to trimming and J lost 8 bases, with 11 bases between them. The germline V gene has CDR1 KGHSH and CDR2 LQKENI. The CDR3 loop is CASSPPLSTDEQFF. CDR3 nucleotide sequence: TGTGCCAGCTCACCACCCCTAAGCACCGATGAGCAGTTCTTC.

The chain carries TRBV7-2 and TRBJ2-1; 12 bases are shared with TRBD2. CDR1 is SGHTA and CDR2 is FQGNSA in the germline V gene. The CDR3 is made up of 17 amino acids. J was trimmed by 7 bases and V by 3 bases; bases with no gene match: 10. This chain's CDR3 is CASSFAGTSGLRNEQFF. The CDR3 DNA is TGTGCCAGCAGCTTTGCGGGGACTAGCGGGCTGAGAAATGAGCAGTTCTTC.